This TCR beta chain stems from a study of shared clonotypes between healthy human individuals. This clone came up once. Profiling relied on immunoSEQ multiplex PCR, and the TCRdb table lists in-frame clones only, not all of them. The sample lists 850,000 to 1,100,000 clones; roughly 77% were seen once. This CDR3 contains 16 residues. Germline-derived CDR1 and CDR2 are SGHTA and FQGNSA. Trimming took 5 bases from V and 5 from J; bases not matched to a gene: 13. The V call is TRBV7-2, the J call TRBJ2-3, with TRBD2 matching over 7 bases. The sequence was obtained from a man aged 18 to 29 in good health. Some clones in this sample may be carry-over from other donors' samples. Sequencing was performed on memory CD4+ T cells from PBMCs. Subset here: CD45RA-negative fraction. The chain's CDR3 is CASSVQAGASGDTQYF. In DNA, the CDR3 is TGTGCCAGCAGCGTCCAGGCGGGAGCCTCCGGAGATACGCAGTATTTT.